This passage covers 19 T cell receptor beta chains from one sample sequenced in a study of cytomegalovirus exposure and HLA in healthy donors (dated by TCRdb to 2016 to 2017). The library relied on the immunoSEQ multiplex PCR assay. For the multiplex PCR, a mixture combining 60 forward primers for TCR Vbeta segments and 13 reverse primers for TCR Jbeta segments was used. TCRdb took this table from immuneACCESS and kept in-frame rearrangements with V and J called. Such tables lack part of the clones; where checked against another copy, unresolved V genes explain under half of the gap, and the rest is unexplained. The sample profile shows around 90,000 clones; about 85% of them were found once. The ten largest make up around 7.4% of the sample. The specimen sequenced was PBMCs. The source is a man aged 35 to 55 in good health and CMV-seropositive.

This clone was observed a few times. CDR3: CASSLQRGSSYEQYF. Here the CDR3 DNA reads TGCGCCAGCAGCTTGCAGCGGGGGAGCTCCTACGAGCAGTACTTC. This chain uses TRBV5-1 with TRBJ2-7; 8 bases align to TRBD2. The CDR3 runs 15 residues. J gave up 0 bases and V 1 base, and 3 bases lay outside the gene matches. Germline V lookup: CDR1 SGHRS, CDR2 YFSETQ.

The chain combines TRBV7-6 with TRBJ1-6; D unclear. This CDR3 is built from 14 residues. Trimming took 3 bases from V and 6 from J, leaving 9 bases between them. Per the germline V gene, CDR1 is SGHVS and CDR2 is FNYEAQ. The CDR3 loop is CASSFDMANSPLHF. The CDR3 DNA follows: TGTGCCAGCAGCTTTGACATGGCTAATTCACCCCTCCACTTT. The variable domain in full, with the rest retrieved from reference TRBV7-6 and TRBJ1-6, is GAGVSQSPRYKVTKRGQDVALRCDPISGHVSLYWYRQALGQGPEFLTYFNYEAQQDKSGLPNDRFSAERPEGSISTLTIQRTEQRDSAMYRCASSFDMANSPLHFGNGTRLTVT.

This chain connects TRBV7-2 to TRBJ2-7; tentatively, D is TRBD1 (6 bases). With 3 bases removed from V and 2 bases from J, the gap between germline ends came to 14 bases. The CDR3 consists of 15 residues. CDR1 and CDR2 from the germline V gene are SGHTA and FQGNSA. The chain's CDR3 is CASSFLGASAYEQYF. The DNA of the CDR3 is TGTGCCAGCAGCTTTCTGGGGGCCTCTGCCTACGAGCAGTACTTC. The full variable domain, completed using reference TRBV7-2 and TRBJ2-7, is GAGVSQSPSNKVTEKGKDVELRCDPISGHTALYWYRQSLGQGLEFLIYFQGNSAPDKSGLPSDRFSAERTGGSVSTLTIQRTQQEDSAVYLCASSFLGASAYEQYFGPGTRLTVT.

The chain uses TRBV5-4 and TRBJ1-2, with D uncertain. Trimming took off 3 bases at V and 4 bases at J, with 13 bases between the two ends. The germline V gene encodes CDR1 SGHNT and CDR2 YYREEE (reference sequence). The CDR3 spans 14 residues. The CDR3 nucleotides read TGTGCCAGCAGCTCCCGAAGACGGAGCTATGGCTACACCTTC. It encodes CASSSRRRSYGYTF.

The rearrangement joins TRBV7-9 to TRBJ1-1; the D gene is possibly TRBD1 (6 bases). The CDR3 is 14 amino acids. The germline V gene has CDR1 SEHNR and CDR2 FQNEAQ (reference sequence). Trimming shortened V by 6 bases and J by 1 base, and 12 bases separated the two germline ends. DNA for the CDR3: TGTGCCAGCAGTCATACAGGGACGAACACTGAAGCTTTCTTT. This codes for CASSHTGTNTEAFF. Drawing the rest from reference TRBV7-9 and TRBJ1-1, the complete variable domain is DTGVSQNPRHKITKRGQNVTFRCDPISEHNRLYWYRQTLGQGPEFLTYFQNEAQLEKSRLLSDRFSAERPKGSFSTLEIQRTEQGDSAMYLCASSHTGTNTEAFFGQGTRLTVV.

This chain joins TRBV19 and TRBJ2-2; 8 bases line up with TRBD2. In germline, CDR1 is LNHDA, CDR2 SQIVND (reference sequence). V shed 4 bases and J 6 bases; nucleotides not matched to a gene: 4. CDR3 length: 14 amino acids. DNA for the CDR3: TGTGCCAGTAGTAACGGGGGGGCGTCCGGGGAGCTGTTTTTT. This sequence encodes CASSNGGASGELFF.

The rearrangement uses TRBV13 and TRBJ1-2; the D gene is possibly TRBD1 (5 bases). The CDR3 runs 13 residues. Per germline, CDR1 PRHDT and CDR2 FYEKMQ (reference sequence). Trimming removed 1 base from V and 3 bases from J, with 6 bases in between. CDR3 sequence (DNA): TGTGCCAGCAGCTTAGTAGGGGACTATGGCTACACCTTC. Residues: CASSLVGDYGYTF.

CDR3 loop: CATSLQGAEEKLFF. The CDR3 region has the DNA TGTGCCACCAGTCTACAGGGGGCGGAAGAAAAACTGTTTTTT. The rearrangement joins TRBV15 to TRBJ1-4; 9 positions agree with TRBD1. Germline trimming cut 6 bases from V and 8 bases from J; bases unmatched to any gene: 7. Germline V gene data show CDR1 as LNHNV and CDR2 as YYDKDF (reference sequence). There are 14 residues in the CDR3.

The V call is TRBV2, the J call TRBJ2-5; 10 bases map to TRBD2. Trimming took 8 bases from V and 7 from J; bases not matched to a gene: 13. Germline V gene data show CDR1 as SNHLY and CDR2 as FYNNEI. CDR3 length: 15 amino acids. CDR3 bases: TGTGCCAGCCACCGGGGGCTAGCGGGGGTAGGGACCCAGTACTTC. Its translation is CASHRGLAGVGTQYF.

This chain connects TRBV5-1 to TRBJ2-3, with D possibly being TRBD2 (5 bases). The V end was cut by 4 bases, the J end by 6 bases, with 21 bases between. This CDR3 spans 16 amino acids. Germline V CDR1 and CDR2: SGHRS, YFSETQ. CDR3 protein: CASSRGPYGFNDTQYF. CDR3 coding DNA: TGCGCCAGCAGCCGGGGTCCCTACGGGTTCAACGATACGCAGTATTTT.

This CDR3 is CASSLGGSGGNTGELFF. DNA for the CDR3: TGTGCCAGCAGCTTAGGAGGTTCAGGGGGCAACACCGGGGAGCTGTTTTTT. The chain is built from TRBV7-6 and TRBJ2-2; 8 positions agree with TRBD1. This CDR3 contains 17 residues. Germline CDR1 is SGHVS and CDR2 is FNYEAQ. V lost 1 base, J lost 2 bases, and 6 bases stayed unmatched.

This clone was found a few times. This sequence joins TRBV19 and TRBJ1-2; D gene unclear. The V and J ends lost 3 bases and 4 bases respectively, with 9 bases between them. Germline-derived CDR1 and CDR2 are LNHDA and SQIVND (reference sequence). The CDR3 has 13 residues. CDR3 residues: CASSIPGLYGYTF. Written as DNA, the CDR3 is TGTGCCAGTAGTATCCCAGGTCTCTATGGCTACACCTTC.

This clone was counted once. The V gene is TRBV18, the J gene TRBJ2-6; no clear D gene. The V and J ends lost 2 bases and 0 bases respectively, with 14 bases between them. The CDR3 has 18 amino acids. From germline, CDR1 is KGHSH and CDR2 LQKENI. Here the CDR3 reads CASSPVVQASSGANVLTF. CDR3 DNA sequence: TGTGCCAGCTCACCAGTTGTCCAGGCCAGCTCTGGGGCCAACGTCCTGACTTTC.

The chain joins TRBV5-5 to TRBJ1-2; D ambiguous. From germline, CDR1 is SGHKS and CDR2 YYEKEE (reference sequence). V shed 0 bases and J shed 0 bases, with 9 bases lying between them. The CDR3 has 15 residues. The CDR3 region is CASSLAGSANYGYTF. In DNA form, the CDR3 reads TGTGCCAGCAGCTTGGCCGGGTCAGCTAACTATGGCTACACCTTC.

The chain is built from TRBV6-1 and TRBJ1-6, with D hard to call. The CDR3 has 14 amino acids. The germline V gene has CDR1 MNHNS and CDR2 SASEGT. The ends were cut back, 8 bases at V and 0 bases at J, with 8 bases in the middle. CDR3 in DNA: TGTGCCAGCGCATTGAGCTCCTATAATTCACCCCTCCACTTT. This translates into CASALSSYNSPLHF.

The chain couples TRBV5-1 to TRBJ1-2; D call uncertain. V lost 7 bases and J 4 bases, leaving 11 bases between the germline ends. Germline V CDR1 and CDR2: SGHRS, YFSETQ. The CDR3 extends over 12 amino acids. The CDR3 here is CASHHEIYGYTF. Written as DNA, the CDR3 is TGCGCCAGCCACCACGAGATCTATGGCTACACCTTC.

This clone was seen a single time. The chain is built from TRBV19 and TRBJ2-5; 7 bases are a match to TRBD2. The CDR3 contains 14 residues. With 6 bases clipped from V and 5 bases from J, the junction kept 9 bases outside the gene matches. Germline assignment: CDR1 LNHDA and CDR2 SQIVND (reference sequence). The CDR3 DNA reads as TGTGCCAGTAGCGGAGGGAGGGGCGGTGAGACCCAGTACTTC. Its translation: CASSGGRGGETQYF.

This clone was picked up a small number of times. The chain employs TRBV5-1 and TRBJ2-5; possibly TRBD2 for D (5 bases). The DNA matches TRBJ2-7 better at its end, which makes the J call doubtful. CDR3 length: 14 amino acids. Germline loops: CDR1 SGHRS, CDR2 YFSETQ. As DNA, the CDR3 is TGCGCCAGCAGACAAGGGAGCGGCTCCTACGAGCAGTACTTC. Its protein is CASRQGSGSYEQYF.

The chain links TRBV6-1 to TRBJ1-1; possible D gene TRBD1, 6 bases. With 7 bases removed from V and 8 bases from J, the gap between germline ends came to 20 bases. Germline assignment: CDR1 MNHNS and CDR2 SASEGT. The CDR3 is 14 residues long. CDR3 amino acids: CASKTESGGLEAFF. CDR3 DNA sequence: TGTGCCAGCAAAACGGAATCGGGGGGCTTGGAAGCTTTCTTT.